This passage covers 11 T cell receptor beta chains from one sample sequenced in a study of PD-L1 blockade in urothelial cancer. Time point given: pretreatment peripheral blood. The repertoire was sequenced with immunoSEQ multiplex PCR; TCRdb's copy has only in-frame clones and lacks some. The data contain 45,000 or so clones, around nine tenths of them singletons. The sequencing used PBMCs, collected around atezolizumab (anti-PD-L1) treatment. The source is a donor aged 40 or older with urothelial cancer.

The V gene is TRBV7-9, the J gene TRBJ2-5; 8 bases align to TRBD2. This CDR3 spans 17 amino acids. Germline V gives CDR1 SEHNR, CDR2 FQNEAQ (reference sequence). V dropped 9 bases and J dropped 0; count of bases not matched to a gene: 15. This CDR3 is CARRAGTRDPYQETQYF. Here the CDR3 DNA reads TGTGCCAGGAGGGCCGGGACTAGAGACCCGTACCAAGAGACCCAGTACTTC.

CDR3 in amino acids: CASSLVEVYEQYF. The CDR3 region has the DNA TGTGCCAGCAGCTTAGTTGAGGTGTACGAGCAGTACTTC. The chain links TRBV7-8 to TRBJ2-7; D is uncertain. Germline values: CDR1 SGHVS, CDR2 FQNEAQ. V was cut by 1 base and J by 4 bases, with 8 bases left in between. The CDR3 extends over 13 amino acids.

This chain's CDR3 is CASSPVSSRRDTQYF. CDR3 DNA sequence: TGTGCCAGCTCACCGGTTAGCAGCCGCAGAGATACGCAGTATTTT. V and J are TRBV18 and TRBJ2-3; unclear D gene. The V end lost 3 bases, the J end lost 5 bases, and 15 bases lay between the germline ends. Germline CDR1 KGHSH, CDR2 LQKENI. CDR3 length equals 15 residues.

The chain combines TRBV7-2 with TRBJ2-2; 7 positions agree with TRBD1. After removal of 4 bases from V and 7 bases from J, the junction contained 6 bases not matched to a gene. The length of the CDR3 is 14 residues. CDR1 is SGHTA and CDR2 is FQGNSA in the germline V gene. The CDR3 DNA reads TGTGCCAGCAGCTATCAAAACAGGGGCGGGGAGCTGTTTTTT. The encoded protein is CASSYQNRGGELFF. The full variable domain, its missing parts supplied by reference TRBV7-2 and TRBJ2-2, is GAGVSQSPSNKVTEKGKDVELRCDPISGHTALYWYRQSLGQGLEFLIYFQGNSAPDKSGLPSDRFSAERTGGSVSTLTIQRTQQEDSAVYLCASSYQNRGGELFFGEGSRLTVL.

This chain links TRBV28 with TRBJ1-4; TRBD1 aligns across 8 bases. The CDR3 has 15 residues. J gave up 4 bases and V 5 bases, and 6 bases lay outside the gene matches. Germline V gene lookup returns CDR1 MDHEN and CDR2 SYDVKM. The CDR3 sequence: CASSTPTGGNEKLFF. The CDR3 coding sequence is TGTGCCAGCAGTACCCCTACAGGGGGTAATGAAAAACTGTTTTTT.

The rearrangement uses TRBV9 and TRBJ2-1; TRBD2 matches at 7 bases. Germline V gene data show CDR1 as SGDLS and CDR2 as YYNGEE. The CDR3 extends over 16 amino acids. After removal of 0 bases from V and 7 bases from J, the junction contained 10 bases not matched to a gene. CDR3 nucleotide sequence: TGTGCCAGCAGCGTAGTCGGTAGCGGGCCAGGGAATGAGCAGTTCTTC. It translates to CASSVVGSGPGNEQFF.

The genes are TRBV14 and TRBJ1-2, with D perhaps TRBD1 (5 bases). Deletions cut 3 bases from V and 7 bases from J, with 9 bases between. The CDR3 length is 12 residues. The V gene's germline CDR1 is SGHDN and CDR2 FVKESK. This CDR3 is CASSQMGLGYTF. CDR3 sequence (DNA): TGTGCCAGCAGCCAGATGGGGCTTGGCTACACCTTC.

V is TRBV11-2 and J is TRBJ2-7, with TRBD2 matching over 10 bases. Germline assignment: CDR1 SGHAT and CDR2 FQNNGV. The CDR3 is 16 residues long. The ends lost 1 base at V and 6 bases at J; junction bases unmatched: 9. The CDR3 spells CASSLAPLAGALEQYF. The CDR3 DNA reads as TGTGCCAGCAGCTTAGCCCCCCTAGCGGGAGCCCTCGAGCAGTACTTC.

J is TRBJ1-4 and V is TRBV19; 8 nucleotides line up with TRBD1. V gave up 3 bases and J gave up 8 bases; unmatched junction bases: 5. The CDR3 runs to 14 residues. CDR1 is LNHDA and CDR2 is SQIVND in the germline V gene (reference sequence). This CDR3 reads CASSIWQGAEKLFF. CDR3 DNA sequence: TGTGCCAGTAGTATCTGGCAGGGGGCGGAAAAACTGTTTTTT.

The rearrangement uses TRBV7-3 and TRBJ2-1; D remains ambiguous. Trimming took off 0 bases at V and 4 bases at J, with 13 bases between the two ends. This CDR3 spans 16 amino acids. Germline lookup yields CDR1 SGHTA and CDR2 FQGTGA. CDR3 DNA sequence: TGTGCCAGCAGCTTAACGGCTACGCTAGAATACAATGAGCAGTTCTTC. This codes for CASSLTATLEYNEQFF.

The CDR3 is CASSPSPGGGYTDTQYF. CDR3 DNA: TGTGCCAGCAGTCCCTCCCCGGGAGGGGGATACACAGATACGCAGTATTTT. The chain combines TRBV28 with TRBJ2-3, with TRBD2 matching over 8 bases. CDR1 and CDR2 from the germline V gene are MDHEN and SYDVKM. The V and J ends lost 5 bases and 2 bases, in that order; junction bases with no gene match: 12. The CDR3 spans 17 residues.